These T cell receptor beta chains were read from a single sample in a study of CD8 T cells in Susac syndrome. TCRdb analysed the immunoSEQ multiplex PCR reads with MiXCR anew, one entry per CDR3 protein. The data show roughly 150,000 distinct CDR3 sequences, 90% to 97% seen once. Sequences were obtained from CD4+ T cells from PBMCs. The receptors derive from a human donor with Susac syndrome. The CDR3 runs from the conserved cysteine through the conserved F or W. D genes are given only for firm matches. Not all rows give a size; the values are once, few, many and, for expanded clones, a class.

V	J	D	size	CDR3	DNA
TRBV20-1	TRBJ1-5	.	.	CSALRHRDQRYSNQPQHF	TGCAGTGCTCTTAGGCACCGTGACCAAAGATATAGCAATCAGCCCCAGCATTTT
TRBV5-4	TRBJ2-1	.	.	CASSSSSYNEQFF	TGTGCCAGCAGCTCGAGCTCCTACAATGAGCAGTTCTTC
TRBV7-9	TRBJ1-1	.	.	CASSANVGAFEAFF	TGTGCCAGCAGCGCCAATGTTGGGGCCTTTGAGGCTTTCTTT
TRBV29-1	TRBJ1-2	.	.	CSVEDGNYGYTF	TGCAGCGTCGAAGACGGTAACTATGGCTACACCTTC
TRBV20-1	TRBJ1-5	TRBD1	.	CSALPTGANQPQHF	TGCAGTGCCCTGCCGACAGGGGCCAATCAGCCCCAGCATTTT
TRBV5-1	TRBJ2-1	TRBD1	few	CASSLQGAGNEQFF	TGCGCCAGCAGCTTACAGGGGGCTGGAAATGAGCAGTTCTTC
TRBV12-3/TRBV12-4	TRBJ2-1	.	once	CASSGDPGHEQFF	TGTGCCAGCAGTGGGGACCCGGGGCATGAGCAGTTCTTC
TRBV25-1	TRBJ2-3	.	.	CASSGPRQADTQYF	TGTGCCAGCAGTGGGCCTCGACAGGCAGATACGCAGTATTTT
TRBV5-4	TRBJ2-2	TRBD2	.	CASSLAGSGSGGELFF	TGTGCCAGCAGCTTGGCCGGGAGCGGGAGTGGCGGGGAGCTGTTTTTT
TRBV20-1	TRBJ2-1	TRBD2	once	CSASGTLGGNEQFF	TGCAGTGCTAGTGGGACTCTCGGGGGGAATGAGCAGTTCTTC
TRBV10-2	TRBJ2-6	.	.	CASEAGTMGSGANVLTF	TGCGCCAGCGAAGCCGGGACAATGGGTTCTGGGGCCAACGTCCTGACTTTC
TRBV29-1	TRBJ2-1	.	.	CSVERETYNEQFF	TGCAGCGTTGAACGGGAGACCTACAATGAGCAGTTCTTC